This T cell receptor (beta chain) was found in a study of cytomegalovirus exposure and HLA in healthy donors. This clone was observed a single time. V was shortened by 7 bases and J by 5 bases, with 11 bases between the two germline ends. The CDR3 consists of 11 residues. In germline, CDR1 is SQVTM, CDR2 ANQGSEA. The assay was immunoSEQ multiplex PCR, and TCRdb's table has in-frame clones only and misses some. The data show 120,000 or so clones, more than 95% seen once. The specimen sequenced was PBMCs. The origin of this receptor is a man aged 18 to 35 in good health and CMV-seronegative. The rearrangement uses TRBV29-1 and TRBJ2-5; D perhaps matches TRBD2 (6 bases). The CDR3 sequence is CSARLGETQYF. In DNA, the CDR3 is TGCAGCGCCCGACTAGGGGAGACCCAGTACTTC.